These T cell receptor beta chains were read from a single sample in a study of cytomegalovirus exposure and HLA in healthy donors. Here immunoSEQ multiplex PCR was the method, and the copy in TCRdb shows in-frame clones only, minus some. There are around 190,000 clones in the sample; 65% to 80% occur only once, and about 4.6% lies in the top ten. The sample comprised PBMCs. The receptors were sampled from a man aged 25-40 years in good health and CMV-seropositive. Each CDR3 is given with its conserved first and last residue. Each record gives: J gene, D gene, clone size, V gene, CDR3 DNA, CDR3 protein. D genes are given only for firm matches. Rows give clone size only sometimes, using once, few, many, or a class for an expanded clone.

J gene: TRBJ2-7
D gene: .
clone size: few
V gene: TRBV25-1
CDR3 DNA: TGTGCCAGCAGTGAATATGGGGCAGGGAGGTCCTACGAGCAGTACTTC
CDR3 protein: CASSEYGAGRSYEQYF

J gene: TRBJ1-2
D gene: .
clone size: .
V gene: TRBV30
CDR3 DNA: TGTGCCTGGAGCGGGTTTACCAACCGCTATGGCTACACCTTC
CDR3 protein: CAWSGFTNRYGYTF

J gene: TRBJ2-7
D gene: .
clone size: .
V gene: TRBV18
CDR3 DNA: TGTGCCAGCTCACCCGACAGAAATGGCTACGAGCAGTACTTC
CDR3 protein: CASSPDRNGYEQYF

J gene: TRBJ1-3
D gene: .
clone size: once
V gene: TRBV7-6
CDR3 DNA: TGTGCCAGCAGCTTAGACAGTGGGAGCTCTGGAAACACCATATATTTT
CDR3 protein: CASSLDSGSSGNTIYF

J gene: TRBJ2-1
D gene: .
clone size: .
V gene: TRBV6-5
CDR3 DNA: TGTGCCAGCGTGTCAACCTACAATGAGCAGTTCTTC
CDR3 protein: CASVSTYNEQFF

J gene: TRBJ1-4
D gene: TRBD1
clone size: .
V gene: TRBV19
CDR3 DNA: TGTGCCAGTAGTGGGGCGCGACAGGGAAAGGGCGAAAAACTGTTTTTT
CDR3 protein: CASSGARQGKGEKLFF

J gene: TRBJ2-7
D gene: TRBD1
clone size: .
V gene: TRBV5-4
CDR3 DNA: TGTGCCAGCAGCCGGGACAGGGGAGCCTACGAGCAGTACTTC
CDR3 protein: CASSRDRGAYEQYF

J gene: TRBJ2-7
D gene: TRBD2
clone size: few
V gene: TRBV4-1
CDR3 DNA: TGCGCCAGCAGCCGCCTTAGCGGGTCCGGGTACGAGCAGTACTTC
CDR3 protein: CASSRLSGSGYEQYF

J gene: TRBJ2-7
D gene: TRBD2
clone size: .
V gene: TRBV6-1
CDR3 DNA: TGTGCCAGCAGTGAAAATATTAGCGGGGCCTCTTACGAGCAGTACTTC
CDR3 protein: CASSENISGASYEQYF

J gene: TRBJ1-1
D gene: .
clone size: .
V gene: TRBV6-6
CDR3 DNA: TGTGCCAGCAGTTACCCGGATGCGGGAGGTAGGCCTGAAGCTTTCTTT
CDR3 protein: CASSYPDAGGRPEAFF

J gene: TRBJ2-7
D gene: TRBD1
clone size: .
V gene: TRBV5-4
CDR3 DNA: TGTGCCAGCAGCCCCGGACAGGGGTCCTACGAGCAGTACTTC
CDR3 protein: CASSPGQGSYEQYF

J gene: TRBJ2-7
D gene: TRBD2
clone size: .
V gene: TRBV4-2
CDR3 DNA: TGTGCCAGCAGCCAAGGGCCTAGCGGCTACGAGCAGTACTTC
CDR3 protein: CASSQGPSGYEQYF

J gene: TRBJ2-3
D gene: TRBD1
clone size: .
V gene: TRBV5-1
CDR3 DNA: TGCGCCAGCAGCTCGGCCACAGGGGGCGGTTTGGGAGATACGCAGTATTTT
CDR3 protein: CASSSATGGGLGDTQYF

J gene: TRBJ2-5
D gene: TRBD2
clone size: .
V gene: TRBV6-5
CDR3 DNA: TGTGCCAGCAGTAAGGCCTTCGGGAGGGAGACCCAGTACTTC
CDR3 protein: CASSKAFGRETQYF

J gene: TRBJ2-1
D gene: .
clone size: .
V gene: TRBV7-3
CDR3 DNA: TGTTCCAGCAGCTTAGGCTCTAGCCCCTCCAATGAGCAGTTCTTC
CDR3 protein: CSSSLGSSPSNEQFF

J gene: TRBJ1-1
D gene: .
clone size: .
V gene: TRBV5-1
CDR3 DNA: TGCGCCAGCAGCCTGGGCCCGGGGAACACTGAAGCTTTCTTT
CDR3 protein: CASSLGPGNTEAFF

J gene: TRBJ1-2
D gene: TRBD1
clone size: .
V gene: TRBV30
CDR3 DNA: TGTGCCTGGAGTATTAGCCGGGACAGGGGAGGTCCTAACTATGGCTACACCTTC
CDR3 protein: CAWSISRDRGGPNYGYTF

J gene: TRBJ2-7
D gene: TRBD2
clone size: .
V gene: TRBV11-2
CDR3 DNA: TGTGCCAGCAGCCCAGGGAGGGGTTCCTACGAGCAGTACTTC
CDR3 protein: CASSPGRGSYEQYF

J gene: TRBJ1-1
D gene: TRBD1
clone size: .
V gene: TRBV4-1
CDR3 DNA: TGCGCCAGCAGCCAACGGACAGGGGACATGAACACTGAAGCTTTCTTT
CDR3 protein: CASSQRTGDMNTEAFF

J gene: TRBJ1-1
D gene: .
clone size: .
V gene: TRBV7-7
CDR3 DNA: TGTGCTAGCAGCTTAGGCGAGGGTGGGGAAGCTTTCTTT
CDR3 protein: CASSLGEGGEAFF

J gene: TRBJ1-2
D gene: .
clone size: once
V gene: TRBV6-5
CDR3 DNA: TGTGCCAGCAGACTAGACAGGTCTGGTGGCTACACCTTC
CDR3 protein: CASRLDRSGGYTF

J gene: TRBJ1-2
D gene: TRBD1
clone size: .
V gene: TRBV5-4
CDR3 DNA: TGTGCCAGCAGCTGGGGCTCCGGGACAGGCCCCTCCAGCTACACCTTC
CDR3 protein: CASSWGSGTGPSSYTF

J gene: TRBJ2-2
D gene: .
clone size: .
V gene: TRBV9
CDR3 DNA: TGTGCCAGCAGCGTAGCGCGGGACTCCAACACCGGGGAGCTGTTTTTT
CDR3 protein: CASSVARDSNTGELFF

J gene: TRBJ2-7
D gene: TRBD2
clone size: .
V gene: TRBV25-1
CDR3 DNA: TGTGCCAGCAGAGGACTAGCGGGAGACGAGCAGTACTTC
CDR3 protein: CASRGLAGDEQYF

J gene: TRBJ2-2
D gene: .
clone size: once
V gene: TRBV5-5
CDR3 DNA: TGTGCCAGCAGCCGTAATATTGCCGGGGAGCTGTTTTTT
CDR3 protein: CASSRNIAGELFF

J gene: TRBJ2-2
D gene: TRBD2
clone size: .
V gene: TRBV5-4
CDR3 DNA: TGTGCCAGCAGCATCGGACTAGCGGGGCGGGGGGGGGAGCTGTTTTTT
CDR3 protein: CASSIGLAGRGGELFF

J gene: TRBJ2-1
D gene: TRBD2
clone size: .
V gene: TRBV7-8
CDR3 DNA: TGTGCCAGCAGCAGGGAGCGGGGGACTTCCTACAATGAGCAGTTCTTC
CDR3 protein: CASSRERGTSYNEQFF

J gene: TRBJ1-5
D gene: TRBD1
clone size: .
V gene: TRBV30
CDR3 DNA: TGTGCCTGGAGTGTCGGGACAGCGAGCAATCAGCCCCAGCATTTT
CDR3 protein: CAWSVGTASNQPQHF

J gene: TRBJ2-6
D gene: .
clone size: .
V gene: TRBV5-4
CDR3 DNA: TGTGCCAGCAGCTTGGACAGGGCCAGCTCTGGGGCCAACGTCCTGACTTTC
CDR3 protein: CASSLDRASSGANVLTF

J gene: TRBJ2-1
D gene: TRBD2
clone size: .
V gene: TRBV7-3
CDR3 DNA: TGTGCCAGCAGCTTTAACCCCCAGCGGGGCCACTACAATGAGCAGTTCTTC
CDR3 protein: CASSFNPQRGHYNEQFF

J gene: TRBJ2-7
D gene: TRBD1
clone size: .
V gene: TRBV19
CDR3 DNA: TGTGCCAGTAGTGCCGGGACAGGCGATGGCGAGCAGTACTTC
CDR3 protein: CASSAGTGDGEQYF

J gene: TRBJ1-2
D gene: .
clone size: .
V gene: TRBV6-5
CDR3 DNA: TGTGCCAGCAGCCCGAAGCAGGGTGGCCGGTACTACACCTTC
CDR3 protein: CASSPKQGGRYYTF

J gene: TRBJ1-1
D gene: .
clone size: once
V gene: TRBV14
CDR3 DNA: TGTGCCAGCAGCCAAGGGGGGGTCGGCACTGAAGCTTTCTTT
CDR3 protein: CASSQGGVGTEAFF

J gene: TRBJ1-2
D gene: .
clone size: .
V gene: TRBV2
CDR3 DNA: TGTGCCAGCATCAGGGCCAGAGAAGGCTACACCTTC
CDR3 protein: CASIRAREGYTF

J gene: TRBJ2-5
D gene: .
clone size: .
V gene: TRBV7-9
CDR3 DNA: TGTGCCAGCAGCCCCATAGGGGGTAACGGAGAGACCCAGTACTTC
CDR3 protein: CASSPIGGNGETQYF

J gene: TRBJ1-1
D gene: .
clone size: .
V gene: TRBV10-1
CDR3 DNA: TGCGCCATCCGAATCTACCGGGTCCCTCAAATGAACACTGAAGCTTTCTTT
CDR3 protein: CAIRIYRVPQMNTEAFF

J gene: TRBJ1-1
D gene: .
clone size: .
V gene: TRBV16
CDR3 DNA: TGTGCCAGCAGCCAATCTTTCGGGGAAACTGAAGCTTTCTTT
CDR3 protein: CASSQSFGETEAFF

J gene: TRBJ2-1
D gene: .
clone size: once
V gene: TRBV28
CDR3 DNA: TGTGCCAGCAGTCCCCGGAGAGGGCCCTCCTACAATGAGCAGTTCTTC
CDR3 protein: CASSPRRGPSYNEQFF

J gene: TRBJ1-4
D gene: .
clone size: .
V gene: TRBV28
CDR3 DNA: TGTGCCTCCAGGACACCTACTAATGAAAAACTGTTTTTT
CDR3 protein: CASRTPTNEKLFF

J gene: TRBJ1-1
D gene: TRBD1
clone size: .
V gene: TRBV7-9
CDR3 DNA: TGTGCCAGCAGCGAGGGACAGGGGGCTGAAGCTTTCTTT
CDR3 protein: CASSEGQGAEAFF

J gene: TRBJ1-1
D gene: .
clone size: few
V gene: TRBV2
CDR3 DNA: TGTGCCAGCAAATACAGCATGAACACTGAAGCTTTCTTT
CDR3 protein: CASKYSMNTEAFF

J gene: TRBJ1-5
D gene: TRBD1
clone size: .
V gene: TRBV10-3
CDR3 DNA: TGTGCCATCAGTTACAGGGGTGGTCAGCCCCAGCATTTT
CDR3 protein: CAISYRGGQPQHF

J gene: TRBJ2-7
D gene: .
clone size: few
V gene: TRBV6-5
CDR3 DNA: TGTGCCAGCCAACTTACCTCAGGGTACGAGCAGTACTTC
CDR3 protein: CASQLTSGYEQYF

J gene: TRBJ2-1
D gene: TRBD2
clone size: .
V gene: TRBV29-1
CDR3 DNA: TGCAGCGTTGGTTTTACTAGCGGGTCCCATAGGGAGCAGTTCTTC
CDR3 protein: CSVGFTSGSHREQFF

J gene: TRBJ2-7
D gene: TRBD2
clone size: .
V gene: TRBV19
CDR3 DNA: TGTGCCAGTAGGAGCGGGAGCTACGAGCAGTACTTC
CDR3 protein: CASRSGSYEQYF

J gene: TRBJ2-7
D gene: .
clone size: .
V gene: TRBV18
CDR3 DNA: TGTGCCAGCTCACCCCAAGAACAGGTGAGCTACGAGCAGTACTTC
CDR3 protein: CASSPQEQVSYEQYF

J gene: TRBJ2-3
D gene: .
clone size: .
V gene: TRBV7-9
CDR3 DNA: TGTGCCAGCAGCTTAGGCTCTGGAGGTGGAGATACGCAGTATTTC
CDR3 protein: CASSLGSGGGDTQYF

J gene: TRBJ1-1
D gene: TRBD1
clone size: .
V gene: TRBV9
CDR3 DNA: TGTGCCAGCAGCGCAAGGGACAGACCGAACACTGAAGCTTTCTTT
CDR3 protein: CASSARDRPNTEAFF

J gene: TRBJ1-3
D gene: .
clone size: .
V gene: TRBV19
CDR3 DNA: TGTGCCAGTAGTATAGTTCCGGGAACCTCTGGAAACACCATATATTTT
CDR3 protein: CASSIVPGTSGNTIYF

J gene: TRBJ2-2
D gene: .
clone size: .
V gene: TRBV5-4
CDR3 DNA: TGTGCCAGCAGCCTCCTCGGGAGGAACACCGGGGAGCTGTTTTTT
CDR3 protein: CASSLLGRNTGELFF

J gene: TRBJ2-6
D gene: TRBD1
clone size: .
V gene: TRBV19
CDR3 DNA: TGTGCCGCTGGACAGGGTCCAAGCTCTGGGGCCAACGTCCTGACTTTC
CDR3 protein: CAAGQGPSSGANVLTF

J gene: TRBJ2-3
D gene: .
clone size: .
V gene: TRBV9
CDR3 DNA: TGTGCCAGCAGCGTAGAGGGGCTAGATACGCAGTATTTT
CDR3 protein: CASSVEGLDTQYF

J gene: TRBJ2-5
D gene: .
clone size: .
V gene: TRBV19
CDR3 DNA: TGTGCCAGTAGTAAGGGGAGGCAGGGGGAAGAGACCCAGTACTTC
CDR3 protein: CASSKGRQGEETQYF

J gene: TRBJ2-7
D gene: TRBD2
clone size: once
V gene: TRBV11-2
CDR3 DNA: TGTGCCAGCAGCTTACTCGGGAGGGCCTTTAGCTCCTACGAGCAGTACTTC
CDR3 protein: CASSLLGRAFSSYEQYF

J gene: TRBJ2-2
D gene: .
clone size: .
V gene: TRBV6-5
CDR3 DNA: TGTGCCAGCACCAGGGTCAGGGGAGCCGGGGAGCTGTTTTTT
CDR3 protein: CASTRVRGAGELFF

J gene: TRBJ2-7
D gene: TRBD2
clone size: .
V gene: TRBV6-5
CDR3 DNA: TGTGCCAGCAGACCGGGACTAGCGGGAGTAGGGCAGTACTTC
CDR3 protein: CASRPGLAGVGQYF

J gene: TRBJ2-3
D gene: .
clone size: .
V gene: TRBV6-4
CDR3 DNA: TGTGCCAGCAGCGAAGGAGGCACAGATACGCAGTATTTT
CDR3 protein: CASSEGGTDTQYF

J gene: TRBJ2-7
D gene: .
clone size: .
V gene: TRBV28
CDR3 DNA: TGTGCCAGCAGTTTAGCGGGTCCCTCCTACGAGCAGTACTTC
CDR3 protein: CASSLAGPSYEQYF

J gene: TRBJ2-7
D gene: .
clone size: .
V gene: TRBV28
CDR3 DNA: TGTGCCAGCAGTGGTCCTAGGGGTCGGTACGAGCAGTACTTC
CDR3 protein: CASSGPRGRYEQYF